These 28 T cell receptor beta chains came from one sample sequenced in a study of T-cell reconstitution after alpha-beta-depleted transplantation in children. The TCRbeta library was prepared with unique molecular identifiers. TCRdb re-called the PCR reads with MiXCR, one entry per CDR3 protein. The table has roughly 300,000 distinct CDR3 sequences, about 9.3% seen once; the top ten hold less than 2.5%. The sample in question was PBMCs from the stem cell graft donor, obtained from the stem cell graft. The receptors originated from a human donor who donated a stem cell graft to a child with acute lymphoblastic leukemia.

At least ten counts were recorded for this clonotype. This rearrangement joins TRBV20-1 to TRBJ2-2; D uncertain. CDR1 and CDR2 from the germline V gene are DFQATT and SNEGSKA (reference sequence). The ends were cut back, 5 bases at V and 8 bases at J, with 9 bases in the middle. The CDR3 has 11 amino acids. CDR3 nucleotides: TGCAGTGCTGAGATGGGGGGGGAGCTGTTTTTT. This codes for CSAEMGGELFF.

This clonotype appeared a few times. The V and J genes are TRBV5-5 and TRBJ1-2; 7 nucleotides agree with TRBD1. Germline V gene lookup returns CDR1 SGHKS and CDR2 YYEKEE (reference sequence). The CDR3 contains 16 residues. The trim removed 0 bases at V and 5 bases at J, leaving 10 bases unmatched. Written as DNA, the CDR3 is TGTGCCAGCAGCTTGGTAGGAGGGGGCGAAAAATATGGCTACACCTTC. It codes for CASSLVGGGEKYGYTF.

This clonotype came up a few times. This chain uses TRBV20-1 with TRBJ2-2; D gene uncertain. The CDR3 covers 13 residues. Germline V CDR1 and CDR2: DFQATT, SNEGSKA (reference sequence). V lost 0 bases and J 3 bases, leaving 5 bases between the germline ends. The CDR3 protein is CSARDLDTGELFF. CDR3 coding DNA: TGCAGTGCTAGAGATTTAGACACCGGGGAGCTGTTTTTT.

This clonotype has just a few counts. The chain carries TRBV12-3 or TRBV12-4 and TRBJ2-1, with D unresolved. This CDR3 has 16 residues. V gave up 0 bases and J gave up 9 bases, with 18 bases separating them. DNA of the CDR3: TGTGCCAGCAGTTTAGCTGACGCCCCCGTGGATCCTGAGCAGTTCTTC. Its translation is CASSLADAPVDPEQFF.

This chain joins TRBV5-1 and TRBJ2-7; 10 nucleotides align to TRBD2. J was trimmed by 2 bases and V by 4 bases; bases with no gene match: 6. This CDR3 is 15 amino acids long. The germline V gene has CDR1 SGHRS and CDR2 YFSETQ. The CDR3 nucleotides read TGCGCCAGCAGCCTACTAGCGGGGTACCCCTACGAGCAGTACTTC. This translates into CASSLLAGYPYEQYF. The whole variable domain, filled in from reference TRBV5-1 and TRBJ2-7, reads KAGVTQTPRYLIKTRGQQVTLSCSPISGHRSVSWYQQTPGQGLQFLFEYFSETQRNKGNFPGRFSGRQFSNSRSEMNVSTLELGDSALYLCASSLLAGYPYEQYFGPGTRLTVT.

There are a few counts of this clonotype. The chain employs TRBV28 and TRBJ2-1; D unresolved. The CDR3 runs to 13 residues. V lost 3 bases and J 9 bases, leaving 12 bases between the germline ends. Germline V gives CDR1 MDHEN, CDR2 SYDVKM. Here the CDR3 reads CASSFGLTVEQFF. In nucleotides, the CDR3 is TGTGCCAGCAGTTTTGGCCTAACTGTTGAGCAGTTCTTC.

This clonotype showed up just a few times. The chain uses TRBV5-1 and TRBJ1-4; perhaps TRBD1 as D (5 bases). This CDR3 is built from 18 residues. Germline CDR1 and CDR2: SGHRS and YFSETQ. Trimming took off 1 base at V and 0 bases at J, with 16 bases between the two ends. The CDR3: CASSLIWVGHTTNEKLFF. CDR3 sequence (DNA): TGCGCCAGCAGCTTGATCTGGGTCGGACATACAACTAATGAAAAACTGTTTTTT.

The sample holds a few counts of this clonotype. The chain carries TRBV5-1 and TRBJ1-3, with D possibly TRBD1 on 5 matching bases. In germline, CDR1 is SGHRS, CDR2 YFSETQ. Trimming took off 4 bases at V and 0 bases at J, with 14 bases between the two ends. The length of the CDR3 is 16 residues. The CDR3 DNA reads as TGCGCCAGCAGCCTTTCCCAGACAGTCTCTGGAAACACCATATATTTT. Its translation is CASSLSQTVSGNTIYF.

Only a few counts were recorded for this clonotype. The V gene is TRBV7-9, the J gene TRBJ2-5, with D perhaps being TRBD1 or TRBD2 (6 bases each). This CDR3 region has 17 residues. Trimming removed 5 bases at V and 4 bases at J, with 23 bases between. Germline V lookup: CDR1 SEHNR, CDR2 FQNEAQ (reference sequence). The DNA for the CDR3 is TGTGCCAGCAGCCTATACGGTCCCAGCGGAGGGGGAGAGACCCAGTACTTC. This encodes CASSLYGPSGGGETQYF.

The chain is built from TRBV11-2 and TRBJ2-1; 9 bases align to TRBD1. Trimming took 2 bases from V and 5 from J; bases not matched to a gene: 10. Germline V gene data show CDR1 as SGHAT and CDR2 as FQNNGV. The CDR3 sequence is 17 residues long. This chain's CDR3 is CASSLRQGTGYDNEQFF. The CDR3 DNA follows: TGTGCCAGCAGCTTAAGGCAAGGGACAGGGTATGACAATGAGCAGTTCTTC.

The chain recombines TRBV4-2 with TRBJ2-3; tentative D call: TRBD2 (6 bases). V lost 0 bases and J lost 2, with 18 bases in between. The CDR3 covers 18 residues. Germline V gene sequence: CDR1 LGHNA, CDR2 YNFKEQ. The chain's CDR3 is CASSQDGLTSPNTDTQYF. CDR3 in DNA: TGTGCCAGCAGCCAAGATGGTCTGACTAGTCCGAACACAGATACGCAGTATTTT.

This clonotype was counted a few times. This CDR3 reads CSARRPGDLNTGELFF. The CDR3 DNA sequence: TGCAGTGCTAGACGCCCGGGAGACTTGAACACCGGGGAGCTGTTTTTT. J is TRBJ2-2 and V is TRBV20-1; a weak D match, TRBD2 (6 bases). Germline lookup yields CDR1 DFQATT and CDR2 SNEGSKA (reference sequence). This CDR3 region has 16 residues. The V and J ends lost 2 bases and 1 base respectively, with 14 bases between them.

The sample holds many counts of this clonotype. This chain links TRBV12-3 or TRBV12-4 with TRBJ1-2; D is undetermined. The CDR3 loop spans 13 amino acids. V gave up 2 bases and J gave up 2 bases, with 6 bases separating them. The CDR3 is CASSLSGNYGYTF. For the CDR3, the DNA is TGTGCCAGCAGTTTATCGGGGAACTATGGCTACACCTTC.

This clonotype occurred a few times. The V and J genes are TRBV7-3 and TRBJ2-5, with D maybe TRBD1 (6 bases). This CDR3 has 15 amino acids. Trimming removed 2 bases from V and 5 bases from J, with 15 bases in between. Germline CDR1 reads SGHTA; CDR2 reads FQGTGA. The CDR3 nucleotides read TGTGCCAGCAGCTTAGGGCCAGGGGTGGGGGAGACCCAGTACTTC. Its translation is CASSLGPGVGETQYF.

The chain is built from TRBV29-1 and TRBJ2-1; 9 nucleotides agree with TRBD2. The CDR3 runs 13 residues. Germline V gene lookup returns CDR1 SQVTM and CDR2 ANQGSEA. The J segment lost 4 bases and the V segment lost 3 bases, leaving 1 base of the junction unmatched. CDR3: CSVEAGGYNEQFF. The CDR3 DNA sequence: TGCAGCGTTGAGGCGGGAGGGTACAATGAGCAGTTCTTC.

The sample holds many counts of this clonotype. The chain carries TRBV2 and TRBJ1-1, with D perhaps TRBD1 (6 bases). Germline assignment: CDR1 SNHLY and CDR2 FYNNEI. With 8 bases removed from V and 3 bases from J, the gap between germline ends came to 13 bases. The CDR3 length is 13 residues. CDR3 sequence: CASDTGKDTEAFF. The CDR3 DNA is TGTGCCAGCGATACAGGGAAGGACACTGAAGCTTTCTTT.

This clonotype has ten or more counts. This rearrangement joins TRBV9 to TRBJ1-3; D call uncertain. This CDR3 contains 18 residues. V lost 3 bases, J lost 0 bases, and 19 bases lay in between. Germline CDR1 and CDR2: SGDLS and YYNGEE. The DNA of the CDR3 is TGTGCCAGCAGCGCAGCAGGATCACGCCGCCTCTCTGGAAACACCATATATTTT. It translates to CASSAAGSRRLSGNTIYF.

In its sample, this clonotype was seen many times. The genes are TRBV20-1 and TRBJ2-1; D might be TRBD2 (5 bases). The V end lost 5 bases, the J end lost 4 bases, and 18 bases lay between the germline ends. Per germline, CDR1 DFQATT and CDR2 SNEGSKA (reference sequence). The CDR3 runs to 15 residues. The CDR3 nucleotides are TGCAGTGCTCCGAGCGGCCAAAGAAGGTACAATGAGCAGTTCTTC. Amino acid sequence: CSAPSGQRRYNEQFF.

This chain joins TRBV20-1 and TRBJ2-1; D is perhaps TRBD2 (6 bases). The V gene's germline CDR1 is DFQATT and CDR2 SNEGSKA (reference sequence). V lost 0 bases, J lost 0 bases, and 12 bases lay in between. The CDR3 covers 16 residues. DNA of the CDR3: TGCAGTGCTAGAGATCCTCTAGCGAGCTCCTACAATGAGCAGTTCTTC. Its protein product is CSARDPLASSYNEQFF.

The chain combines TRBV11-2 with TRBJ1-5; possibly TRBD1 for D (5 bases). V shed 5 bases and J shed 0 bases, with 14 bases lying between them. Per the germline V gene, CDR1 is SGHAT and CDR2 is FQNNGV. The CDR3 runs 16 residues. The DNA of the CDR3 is TGTGCCAGCAGCCGTACAGGATTCTATAGCAATCAGCCCCAGCATTTT. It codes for CASSRTGFYSNQPQHF.

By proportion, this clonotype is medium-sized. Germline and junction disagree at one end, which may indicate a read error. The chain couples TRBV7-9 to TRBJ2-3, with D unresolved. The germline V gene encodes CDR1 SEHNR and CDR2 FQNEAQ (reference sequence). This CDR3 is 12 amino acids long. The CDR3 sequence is CASSLGADTQYF. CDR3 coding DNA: TGTGCCAGCAGTTTAGGAGCAGATACGCAGTATTTT.

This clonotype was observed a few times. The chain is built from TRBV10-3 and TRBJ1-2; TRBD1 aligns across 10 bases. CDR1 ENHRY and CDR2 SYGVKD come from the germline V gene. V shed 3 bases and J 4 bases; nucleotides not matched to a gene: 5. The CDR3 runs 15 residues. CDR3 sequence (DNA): TGTGCCATCAGTGAAGAGGACAGGGGGGTCTATGGCTACACCTTC. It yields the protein CAISEEDRGVYGYTF.

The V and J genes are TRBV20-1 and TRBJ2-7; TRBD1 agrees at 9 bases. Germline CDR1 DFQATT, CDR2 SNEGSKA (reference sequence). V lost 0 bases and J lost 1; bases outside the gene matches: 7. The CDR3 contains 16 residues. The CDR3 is CSARDFGTGRSYEQYF. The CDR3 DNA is TGCAGTGCTAGAGATTTTGGGACAGGGAGGTCCTACGAGCAGTACTTC.

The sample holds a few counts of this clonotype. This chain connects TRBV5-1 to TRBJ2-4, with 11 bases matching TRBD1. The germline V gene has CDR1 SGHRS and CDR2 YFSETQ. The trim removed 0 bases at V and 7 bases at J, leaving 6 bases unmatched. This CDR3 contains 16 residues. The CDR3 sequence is CASSLGLGTGGNIQYF. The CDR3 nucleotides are TGCGCCAGCAGCTTGGGCCTTGGGACAGGGGGGAACATTCAGTACTTC.

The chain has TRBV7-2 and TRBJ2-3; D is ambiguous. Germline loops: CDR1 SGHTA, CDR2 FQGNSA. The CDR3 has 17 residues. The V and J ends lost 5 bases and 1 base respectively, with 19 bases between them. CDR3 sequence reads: CASSPAPPRGGTDTQYF. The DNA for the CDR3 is TGTGCCAGCAGCCCAGCCCCCCCCCGTGGAGGCACAGATACGCAGTATTTT.

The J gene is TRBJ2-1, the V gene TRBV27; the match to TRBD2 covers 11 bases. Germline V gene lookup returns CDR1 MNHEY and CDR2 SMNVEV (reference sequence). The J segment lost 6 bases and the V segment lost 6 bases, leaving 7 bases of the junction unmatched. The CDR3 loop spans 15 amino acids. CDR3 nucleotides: TGTGCCAGCAGGGGGTTGGGACTAGCGGTCAATGAGCAGTTCTTC. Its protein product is CASRGLGLAVNEQFF.

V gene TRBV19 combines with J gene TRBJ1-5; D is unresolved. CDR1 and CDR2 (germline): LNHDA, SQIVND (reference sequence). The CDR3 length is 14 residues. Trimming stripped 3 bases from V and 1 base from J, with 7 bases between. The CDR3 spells CASSMRESNQPQHF. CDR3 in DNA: TGTGCCAGTAGTATGCGGGAGAGCAATCAGCCCCAGCATTTT.

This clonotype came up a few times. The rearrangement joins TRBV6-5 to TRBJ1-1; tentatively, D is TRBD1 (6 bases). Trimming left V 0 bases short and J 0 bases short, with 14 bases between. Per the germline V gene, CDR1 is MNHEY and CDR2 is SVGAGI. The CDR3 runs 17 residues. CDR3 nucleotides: TGTGCCAGCAGTTACTCGATTAGGGGGATGATGAACACTGAAGCTTTCTTT. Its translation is CASSYSIRGMMNTEAFF.